The present T cell receptor (beta chain) was sequenced within a study of blood T cell repertoires in COVID-19. Study-level background: Whether acute or convalescent, the COVID-19 samples came from the United States, Italy and Spain. PBMCs, B-cell-depleted T cells, or T cells were the source of the cDNA or gDNA that made up the material.

The CDR3 contains 16 residues. Trimming pared 0 bases from V and 4 bases from J, leaving 13 bases between. CDR1 and CDR2 from the germline V gene are LGHDT and YNNKEL (reference sequence). Authors' methods: By means of reference gene primer amplification, nucleated cell counts were estimated. Here immunoSEQ multiplex PCR was the method, and the copy in TCRdb shows in-frame clones only, minus some. V, J and clone size are taken as reported in that table, and D and trimming were inferred from the DNA itself. The table includes some 240,000 clones, approximately 88% detected once. The chain joins TRBV3-1 (or the pseudogene TRBV3-2) to TRBJ2-1; D is perhaps TRBD2 (5 bases). This TCR derives from a man in his sixties who had recovered from COVID-19. The source material was peripheral blood. CDR3 DNA: TGTGCCAGCAGCCAAGATGGCCGGACTGATTACAATGAGCAGTTCTTC. It codes for CASSQDGRTDYNEQFF.